A selection of T cell receptor beta chains follows, all from one sample in a study of T cells in Graves' hyperthyroidism and ophthalmopathy. Each CDR3 protein is one row after TCRdb ran MiXCR on the multiplex PCR reads. The sample lists around 440,000 distinct CDR3 sequences, more than 15% occurring once. The sample was blood. The receptors shown here come from a woman aged 18 to 35 with Graves' hyperthyroidism. Each CDR3 is given with its conserved first and last residue. The order of the fields is V gene, J gene, D gene, clone size, CDR3 length, CDR3 DNA, CDR3 protein. D genes are given only for firm matches. Where a row states a size, it is once, few, many or the class of an expanded clone; other rows omit it.

v_call: TRBV20-1
j_call: TRBJ2-5
d_call: TRBD1
clone_size: few
cdr3_length: 11
cdr3_nt: TGCAGTGCTAGGTTCCGGGACAGCCTGTACTTC
cdr3_aa: CSARFRDSLYF

v_call: TRBV4-1
j_call: TRBJ1-4
d_call: -
clone_size: many
cdr3_length: 17
cdr3_nt: TGCGCCAGCAGCCAGAAGGGGAACAGGGAAGGAGGTGAAAAACTGTTTTTT
cdr3_aa: CASSQKGNREGGEKLFF

v_call: TRBV20-1
j_call: TRBJ2-1
d_call: TRBD2
clone_size: few
cdr3_length: 15
cdr3_nt: TGCAGTGCTAGAGATTACCAGCGGGAGGGTCTTGAGCAGTTCTTC
cdr3_aa: CSARDYQREGLEQFF

v_call: TRBV4-2
j_call: TRBJ2-1
d_call: -
clone_size: once
cdr3_length: 12
cdr3_nt: TGTGCCAGCAGCCAAGAATCGCAGCGGCAGTTCTTC
cdr3_aa: CASSQESQRQFF

v_call: TRBV3-1
j_call: TRBJ1-6
d_call: -
clone_size: -
cdr3_length: 13
cdr3_nt: TGTGCCAGCAGCCGCAGTATTAATTCACCCCTCCACTTT
cdr3_aa: CASSRSINSPLHF

v_call: TRBV7-9
j_call: TRBJ1-1
d_call: -
clone_size: -
cdr3_length: 15
cdr3_nt: TGTGCCAGCAGCTTTGAACGTCGGGGGAACACTGAAGCTTTCTTT
cdr3_aa: CASSFERRGNTEAFF

v_call: TRBV12-3/TRBV12-4
j_call: TRBJ1-5
d_call: -
clone_size: many
cdr3_length: 14
cdr3_nt: TGTGCCAGCAGCAAGGACTCCCCCAATCAGCCCCAGCATTTT
cdr3_aa: CASSKDSPNQPQHF

v_call: TRBV20-1
j_call: TRBJ1-4
d_call: -
clone_size: many
cdr3_length: 12
cdr3_nt: TGCAGTGCTAGCGGTTTGGGTGAAAAACTGTTTTTT
cdr3_aa: CSASGLGEKLFF

v_call: TRBV4-1
j_call: TRBJ2-7
d_call: TRBD1
clone_size: few
cdr3_length: 15
cdr3_nt: TGCGCCAGCAGCCAAGGAGAGGACAGGAGCTACGAGCAGTACTTC
cdr3_aa: CASSQGEDRSYEQYF

v_call: TRBV12-3/TRBV12-4
j_call: TRBJ2-7
d_call: TRBD2
clone_size: many
cdr3_length: 13
cdr3_nt: TGTGCCAGCTGGAGGGCGGGGGCCTACGAGCAGTACTTC
cdr3_aa: CASWRAGAYEQYF

v_call: TRBV4-2
j_call: TRBJ2-7
d_call: -
clone_size: -
cdr3_length: 18
cdr3_nt: TGTGCCAGCAGCCAAGCCGGGGCAGGGGCGCAACTTTCCTACGAGCAGTACTTC
cdr3_aa: CASSQAGAGAQLSYEQYF

v_call: TRBV20-1
j_call: TRBJ2-4
d_call: TRBD2
clone_size: -
cdr3_length: 15
cdr3_nt: TGCAGTGCTAGTCGTGGGGGGGGTGTCAAAAACATTCAGTACTTC
cdr3_aa: CSASRGGGVKNIQYF

v_call: TRBV4-3
j_call: TRBJ2-1
d_call: -
clone_size: -
cdr3_length: 16
cdr3_nt: TGCGCCAGCAGCCAATTCACGACGGTCTCCTACAATGAGCAGTTCTTC
cdr3_aa: CASSQFTTVSYNEQFF

v_call: TRBV6-5
j_call: TRBJ2-3
d_call: -
clone_size: many
cdr3_length: 16
cdr3_nt: TGTGCCAGCAGTTACTCCGTGGGGGACACCACAGATACGCAGTATTTT
cdr3_aa: CASSYSVGDTTDTQYF

v_call: TRBV7-9
j_call: TRBJ1-2
d_call: -
clone_size: -
cdr3_length: 15
cdr3_nt: TGTGCCAGCAGCTCCGAAGGCTATGGCTCTTTGGGCTACACCTTC
cdr3_aa: CASSSEGYGSLGYTF

v_call: TRBV6-1
j_call: TRBJ2-5
d_call: -
clone_size: -
cdr3_length: 14
cdr3_nt: TGTGCCAGCAGACGCCTCGGGACCCAAGAGACCCAGTACTTC
cdr3_aa: CASRRLGTQETQYF

v_call: TRBV11-2
j_call: TRBJ1-3
d_call: -
clone_size: many
cdr3_length: 18
cdr3_nt: TGTGCCAGCAGCTTAACGAATAATATTCGGGTGTGGAGAAACACCATATATTTT
cdr3_aa: CASSLTNNIRVWRNTIYF

v_call: TRBV27
j_call: TRBJ1-2
d_call: -
clone_size: -
cdr3_length: 14
cdr3_nt: TGTGCCAGCAGTTCCGGAATCCTCCCGGGTGGCTACACCTTC
cdr3_aa: CASSSGILPGGYTF

v_call: TRBV12-3/TRBV12-4
j_call: TRBJ1-1
d_call: -
clone_size: many
cdr3_length: 16
cdr3_nt: TGTGCCAGCCAAGGGGGAGGGTCGAGAATGAACACTGAAGCTTTCTTT
cdr3_aa: CASQGGGSRMNTEAFF

v_call: TRBV24-1
j_call: TRBJ2-1
d_call: TRBD1
clone_size: -
cdr3_length: 12
cdr3_nt: TGTGCCACCAGGACAGGGAATAATGAGCAGTTCTTC
cdr3_aa: CATRTGNNEQFF

v_call: TRBV6-1
j_call: TRBJ1-1
d_call: TRBD1
clone_size: many
cdr3_length: 14
cdr3_nt: TGTGCCAGCAGTACGGGGACAGCCTACACTGAAGCTTTCTTT
cdr3_aa: CASSTGTAYTEAFF

v_call: TRBV5-5
j_call: TRBJ2-1
d_call: TRBD1
clone_size: -
cdr3_length: 15
cdr3_nt: TGTGCCAGCAGCTTCGGACAGGGGGCTAGTAATGAGCAGTTCTTC
cdr3_aa: CASSFGQGASNEQFF

v_call: TRBV19
j_call: TRBJ1-6
d_call: -
clone_size: -
cdr3_length: 14
cdr3_nt: TGTGCCAGTAGTATAAGGAGGGGCCGCTCACCCCTCCACTTT
cdr3_aa: CASSIRRGRSPLHF

v_call: TRBV20-1
j_call: TRBJ2-1
d_call: TRBD2
clone_size: many
cdr3_length: 16
cdr3_nt: TGCAGTGCTAGAGGGACTAGCGGGGGGGCAGAGGTTGAGCAGTTCTTC
cdr3_aa: CSARGTSGGAEVEQFF

v_call: TRBV7-6
j_call: TRBJ2-1
d_call: -
clone_size: few
cdr3_length: 16
cdr3_nt: TGTGCCAGCAGCTTAGAAGGGGACACCCTTGGGAATGAGCAGTTCTTC
cdr3_aa: CASSLEGDTLGNEQFF

v_call: TRBV7-3
j_call: TRBJ2-1
d_call: -
clone_size: few
cdr3_length: 15
cdr3_nt: TGTGCCAGCAGCTTTCTTGGCGGGGCCTACAATGAGCAGTTCTTC
cdr3_aa: CASSFLGGAYNEQFF

v_call: TRBV7-9
j_call: TRBJ2-4
d_call: -
clone_size: -
cdr3_length: 17
cdr3_nt: TGTGCCAGCAGTTATCGGTCCTCTCCGGTCGCCAAAAACATTCAGTACTTC
cdr3_aa: CASSYRSSPVAKNIQYF

v_call: TRBV20-1
j_call: TRBJ2-1
d_call: -
clone_size: many
cdr3_length: 14
cdr3_nt: TGCAGTGCTAGAGATGGAGCAAGGGGCAATGAGCAGTTCTTC
cdr3_aa: CSARDGARGNEQFF

v_call: TRBV20-1
j_call: TRBJ2-7
d_call: -
clone_size: -
cdr3_length: 12
cdr3_nt: TGCAGTGCTAGTTCCGGCTACTACGAGCAGTACTTC
cdr3_aa: CSASSGYYEQYF